This TCR beta chain came from a study of cytomegalovirus exposure and HLA in healthy donors. The study's findings and limits: Association with HLA alleles at 0.05 false discovery rate was found for 15,000 to 20,000 TCR beta sequences in a later analysis.

Regarding this clone: Its antigen is currently unknown.

Those who donated were healthy bone marrow donors. The CDR3 has 15 amino acids. Germline V CDR1 and CDR2: SGHRS, YFSETQ. Trimming cost V 4 bases and J 8 bases; bases outside gene matches: 5. The PCR was carried out with 60 Vbeta primers and 13 Jbeta primers. Profiling relied on immunoSEQ multiplex PCR, and the TCRdb table lists in-frame clones only, not all of them. The repertoire holds about 160,000 clones, with 70% to 80% as singletons. The rearrangement uses TRBV5-1 and TRBJ2-2, with 13 positions matching TRBD2. This clonotype was obtained from a man between 50 and 59 years old in good health and CMV-seropositive. The sequencing input was PBMCs. DNA for the CDR3: TGCGCCAGCAGCAAGACTAGCGGGGGGCCTGGGGAGCTGTTTTTT. It yields the protein CASSKTSGGPGELFF.